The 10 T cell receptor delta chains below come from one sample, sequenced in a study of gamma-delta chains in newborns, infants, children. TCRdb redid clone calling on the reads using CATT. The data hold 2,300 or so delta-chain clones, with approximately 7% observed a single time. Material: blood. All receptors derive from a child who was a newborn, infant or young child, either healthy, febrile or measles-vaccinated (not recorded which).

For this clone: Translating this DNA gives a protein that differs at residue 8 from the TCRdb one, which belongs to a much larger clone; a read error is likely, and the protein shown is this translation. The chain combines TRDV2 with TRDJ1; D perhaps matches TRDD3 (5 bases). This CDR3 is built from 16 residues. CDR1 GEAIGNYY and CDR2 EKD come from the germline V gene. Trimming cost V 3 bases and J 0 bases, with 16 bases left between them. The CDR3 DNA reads TGTGCCTGTGACGCCCTTGGGGTCCCGGACACCGATAAACTCATCTTT. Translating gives CACDALGVPDTDKLIF.

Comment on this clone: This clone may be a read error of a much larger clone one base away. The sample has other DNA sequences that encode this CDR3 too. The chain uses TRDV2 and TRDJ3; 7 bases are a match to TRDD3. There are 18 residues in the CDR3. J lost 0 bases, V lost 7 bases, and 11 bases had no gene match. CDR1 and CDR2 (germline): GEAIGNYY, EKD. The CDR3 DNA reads TGTGCCTGCGACGGGGTACTGGGGAGCTCCTGGGACACCCGACAGATGTTTTTC. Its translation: CACDGVLGSSWDTRQMFF.

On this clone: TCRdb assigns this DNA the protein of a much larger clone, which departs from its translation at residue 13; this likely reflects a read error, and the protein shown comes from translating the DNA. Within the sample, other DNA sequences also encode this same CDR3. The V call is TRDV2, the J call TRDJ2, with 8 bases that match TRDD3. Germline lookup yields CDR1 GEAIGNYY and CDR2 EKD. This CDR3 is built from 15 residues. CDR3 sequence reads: CACDRLGGLTAQPFF. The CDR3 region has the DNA TGTGCCTGTGACAGACTGGGGGGTTTGACAGCACAACCCTTCTTT.

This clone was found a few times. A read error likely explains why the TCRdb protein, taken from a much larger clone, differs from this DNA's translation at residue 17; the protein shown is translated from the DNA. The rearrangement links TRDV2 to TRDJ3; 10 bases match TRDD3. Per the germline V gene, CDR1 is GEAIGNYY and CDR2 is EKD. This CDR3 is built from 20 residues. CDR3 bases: TGTGCCTGTGACACCGTTACTGGGGGATCGAGCTCCTGGGACACCCGACGGATGTTTTTC. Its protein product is CACDTVTGGSSSWDTRRMFF.

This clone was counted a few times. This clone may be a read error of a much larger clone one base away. The CDR3: CACDAITGAKAWDTRQMFF. The DNA of the CDR3 is TGTGCCTGTGACGCGATTACTGGAGCAAAAGCCTGGGACACCCGACAGATGTTTTTC. V is TRDV2 and J is TRDJ3, with TRDD3 as a possible D gene (5 bases). Trimming left V 3 bases short and J 2 bases short, with 19 bases between. The germline gives CDR1 GEAIGNYY, CDR2 EKD. The CDR3 has 19 residues.

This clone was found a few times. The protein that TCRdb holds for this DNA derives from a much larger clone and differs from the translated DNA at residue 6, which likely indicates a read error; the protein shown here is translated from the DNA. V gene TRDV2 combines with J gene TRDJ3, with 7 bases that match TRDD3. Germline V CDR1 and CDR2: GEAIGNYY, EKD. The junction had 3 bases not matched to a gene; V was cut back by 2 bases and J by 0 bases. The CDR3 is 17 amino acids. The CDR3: CACDKMGDSWDTRQMFF. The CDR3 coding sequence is TGTGCCTGTGACAAAATGGGGGACTCCTGGGACACCCGACAGATGTTTTTC.

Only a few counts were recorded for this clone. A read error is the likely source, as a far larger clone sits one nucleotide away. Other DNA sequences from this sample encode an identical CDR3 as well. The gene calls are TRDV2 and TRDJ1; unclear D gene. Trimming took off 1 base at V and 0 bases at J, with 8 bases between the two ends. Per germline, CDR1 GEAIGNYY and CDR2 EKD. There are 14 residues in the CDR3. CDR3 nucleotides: TGTGCCTGTGACACGGTTGGGTACACCGATAAACTCATCTTT. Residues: CACDTVGYTDKLIF.

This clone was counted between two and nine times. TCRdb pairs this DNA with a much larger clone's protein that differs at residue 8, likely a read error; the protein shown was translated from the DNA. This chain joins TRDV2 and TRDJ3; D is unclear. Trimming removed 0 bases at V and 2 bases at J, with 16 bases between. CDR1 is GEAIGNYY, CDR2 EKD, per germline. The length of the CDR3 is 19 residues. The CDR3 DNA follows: TGTGCCTGTGACACCGTGGCTGAGGGCCCCACCTGGGACACCCGACAGATGTTTTTC. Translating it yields CACDTVAEGPTWDTRQMFF.

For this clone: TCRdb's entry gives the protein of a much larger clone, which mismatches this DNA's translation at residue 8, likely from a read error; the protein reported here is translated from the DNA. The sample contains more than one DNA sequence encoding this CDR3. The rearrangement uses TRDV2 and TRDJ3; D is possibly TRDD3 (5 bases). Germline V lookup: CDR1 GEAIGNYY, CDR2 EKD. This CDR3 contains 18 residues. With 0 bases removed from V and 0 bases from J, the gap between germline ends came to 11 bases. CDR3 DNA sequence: TGTGCCTGTGACACCGGGGGTGACAGCTCCTGGGACACCCGACAGATGTTTTTC. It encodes CACDTGGDSSWDTRQMFF.

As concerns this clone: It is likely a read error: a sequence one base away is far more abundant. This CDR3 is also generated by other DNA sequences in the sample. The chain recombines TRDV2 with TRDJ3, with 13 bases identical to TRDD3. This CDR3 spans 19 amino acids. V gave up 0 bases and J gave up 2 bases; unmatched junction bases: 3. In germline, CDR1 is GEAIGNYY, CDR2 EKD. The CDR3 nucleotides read TGTGCCTGTGACACCGTGACTGGGGGATACGCCTGGGACACCCGACAGATGTTTTTC. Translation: CACDTVTGGYAWDTRQMFF.